Below, 20 T cell receptor beta chains from the same sample are listed, as sequenced in a study of tissue T cells after allogeneic stem cell transplantation. Method: immunoSEQ multiplex PCR; TCRdb's copy keeps in-frame clones and lacks some. Here the sample spans fewer than 20,000 clones, roughly two thirds being singletons. The sequenced material came from spleen. Source of these receptors: a female BALB/c mouse in good health. This strain has MHC haplotype H2-d.

As to this clone: Gene names denote mouse genes. Coverage ceases 1 residue before the CDR3 finishes, and the germline J gene fills in the end. The chain employs TRBV2 and TRBJ2-7; D may be TRBD1 (5 bases). Germline loops: CDR1 LGHNA, CDR2 YSYQKL. This CDR3 is 14 amino acids long. Trimming took off 0 bases at V and 1 base at J, with 7 bases between the two ends. The CDR3 sequence is CASSQDAGSYEQYF. Incomplete CDR3 DNA: TGTGCCAGCAGCCAAGATGCAGGGTCCTATGAACAGTAC.

On this clone: These gene names are mouse names. The sequenced fragment ends 1 residue before the CDR3 boundary, so the rest is inferred from the germline J gene. The chain couples TRBV31 to TRBJ2-1; 12 bases line up with TRBD2. Germline CDR1 GKSSPN, CDR2 SITVG. This CDR3 has 14 residues. Germline trimming cut 5 bases from V and 4 bases from J; bases unmatched to any gene: 3. The CDR3 sequence: CAWQGLGGYAEQFF. CDR3 DNA, as far as it was read: TGTGCCTGGCAGGGACTGGGGGGTTATGCTGAGCAGTTC. The whole variable domain, remainder taken from reference TRBV31 and TRBJ2-1, is AQTIHQWPVAEIKAVGSPLSLGCTIKGKSSPNLYWYWQATGGTLQQLFYSITVGQVESVVQLNLSASRPKDDQFILSTEKLLLSHSGFYLCAWQGLGGYAEQFFGPGTRLTVL.

On this clone: The genes and germline here are from mouse. The read stops 1 residue short of the end of the CDR3; the missing end is completed from the germline J gene. The chain is built from TRBV14 and TRBJ1-2; no clear D gene. The CDR3 is 11 residues long. Germline assignment: CDR1 SGHDT and CDR2 FRDEAV. V lost 2 bases to trimming and J lost 4 bases, with 3 bases between them. The DNA read from the CDR3 is TGTGCCAGCAGTTTGGGCTCCGACTACACC. It yields the protein CASSLGSDYT. The full CDR3 sequence reads CASSLGSDYTF.

Comments on this clone: Gene names are the mouse ones. The missing CDR3 end, 1 residue past where the read stops, is filled in from the germline J gene. The chain carries TRBV16 and TRBJ2-5; unclear D gene. The ends were cut back, 5 bases at V and 6 bases at J, with 12 bases in the middle. This CDR3 contains 13 residues. CDR1 SGHSA and CDR2 FRNQAP come from the germline V gene. This CDR3 reads CASSQEGGDTQYF. The CDR3 DNA, read in part, is TGTGCAAGCAGCCAAGAGGGTGGGGACACCCAGTAC.

This clone was observed a few times. Mouse gene names apply. The read gets to within 1 residue of the CDR3 end, and the germline J gene fills in the rest. The rearrangement links TRBV13-2 to TRBJ2-2, with D uncertain. The CDR3 runs to 14 residues. V shed 0 bases and J shed 1 base, with 4 bases lying between them. The germline V gene has CDR1 NNHNN and CDR2 SYGAGS (reference sequence). The DNA read from the CDR3 is TGTGCCAGCGGTGATGGACGAAACACCGGGCAGCTCTAC. This codes for CASGDGRNTGQLY. The CDR3 as a whole reads CASGDGRNTGQLYF.

About this clone itself: These gene names are mouse names. The CDR3 end lies 1 residue beyond the end of the read and is filled in from the germline J gene. This chain links TRBV4 with TRBJ2-5; TRBD2 matches 10 bases. The CDR3 consists of 14 residues. Looked up from germline, CDR1 is LGHDT and CDR2 is YNNKQL (reference sequence). V trimming: 7 bases; J trimming: 2 bases; junction bases outside the gene matches: 3. CDR3 sequence reads: CASTGTGVQDTQYF. CDR3 DNA (partial): TGTGCCAGCACCGGGACTGGGGTCCAAGACACCCAGTAC.

As regards this clone: Gene and germline names: mouse. The read finishes 1 residue shy of the CDR3 end, and the germline J gene is used to complete it. The rearrangement links TRBV2 to TRBJ2-3, with D perhaps matching TRBD1 (6 bases). CDR1 is LGHNA, CDR2 YSYQKL, per germline. V was clipped by 0 bases and J by 0 bases, with 10 bases between them. The CDR3 has 16 residues. CDR3 amino acids: CASSQDRDISAETLYF. Partial CDR3 DNA: TGTGCCAGCAGCCAAGATCGGGACATTAGTGCAGAAACGCTGTAT.

Remarks on this clone: Each gene name is a mouse one. The read gets to within 1 residue of the CDR3 end, and the germline J gene fills in the rest. The rearrangement joins TRBV19 to TRBJ1-1; TRBD1 matches 8 bases. With 0 bases clipped from V and 3 bases from J, the junction kept 1 base outside the gene matches. The CDR3 spans 14 residues. Per germline, CDR1 FNHDT and CDR2 SITEND (reference sequence). The CDR3 region is CASSIGQGYTEVFF. The sequenced CDR3 bases are TGTGCCAGCAGTATAGGACAGGGGTACACAGAAGTCTTC.

This clone was found once. Genes and germline come from the mouse. CDR3 bases read: TGCACCTGCAGTGCGGGACTGGGGAACTATGCTGAGCAGTTC. It specifies CTCSAGLGNYAEQF. The entire CDR3 protein reads CTCSAGLGNYAEQFF. This chain joins TRBV1 and TRBJ2-1; 10 bases map to TRBD2. The read halts 1 residue ahead of the CDR3 end, with the missing end drawn from the germline J gene. The germline V gene encodes CDR1 NSQYPW and CDR2 LRSPGD (reference sequence). V trimming: 3 bases; J trimming: 1 base; junction bases outside the gene matches: 0. The CDR3 has 15 amino acids.

A word on this clone: Mouse germline and gene names are used. The CDR3 end is not reached by the read, which stops 1 residue before it; the germline J gene fills it in. The rearrangement links TRBV2 to TRBJ2-7, with 8 bases that match TRBD1. The V and J ends lost 2 bases and 0 bases, in that order; junction bases with no gene match: 0. Germline lookup yields CDR1 LGHNA and CDR2 YSYQKL. There are 14 residues in the CDR3. CDR3 protein: CASSQTGGSYEQYF. Partial CDR3 DNA: TGTGCCAGCAGCCAAACAGGGGGCTCCTATGAACAGTAC.

This clone was seen more than once but under ten times. Each gene name is a mouse one. The read terminates 1 residue ahead of where the CDR3 ends, so the germline J gene completes it. The chain is built from TRBV19 and TRBJ1-4, with 7 nucleotides matching TRBD1. The CDR3 is made up of 15 amino acids. Germline CDR1 FNHDT, CDR2 SITEND (reference sequence). Trimming cost V 4 bases and J 0 bases; bases outside gene matches: 3. CDR3 DNA (partial): TGTGCCAGCAGTCTACAGGGGATTTCCAACGAAAGATTATTT. Translation gives CASSLQGISNERLF. The whole CDR3 is CASSLQGISNERLFF.

Turning to this clone: Gene names follow the mouse nomenclature. The read stops 1 residue short of the end of the CDR3; the missing end is completed from the germline J gene. The chain recombines TRBV19 with TRBJ1-6, with TRBD1 matching over 8 bases. TRBJ1-6 is recorded as an ORF, its role being uncertain. The CDR3 is 16 residues long. Germline assignment: CDR1 FNHDT and CDR2 SITEND (reference sequence). V lost 4 bases to trimming and J lost 1 base; unmatched junction nucleotides: 4. The sequenced part of the CDR3 DNA is TGTGCCAGCAGTCTCAGGGGGCCCTCCTATAATTCGCCCCTCTAC. Its protein is CASSLRGPSYNSPLY. The whole CDR3 protein is CASSLRGPSYNSPLYF.

About this clone: These gene names are mouse names. The read stops 1 residue short of the end of the CDR3; the missing end is completed from the germline J gene. The chain is built from TRBV14 and TRBJ1-3, with TRBD1 matching 9 bases. The CDR3 has 16 amino acids. With 2 bases clipped from V and 1 base from J, the junction kept 4 bases outside the gene matches. Per germline, CDR1 SGHDT and CDR2 FRDEAV. The sequenced CDR3 bases are TGTGCCAGCAGTTTTGGGGGACAGGGATCTGGAAATACGCTCTAT. Its translation is CASSFGGQGSGNTLY. The whole CDR3 sequence is CASSFGGQGSGNTLYF.

This clone was seen just once. The gene symbols are mouse symbols. The CDR3 end lies 1 residue beyond the end of the read and is filled in from the germline J gene. The chain links TRBV5 to TRBJ2-2, with TRBD1 matching over 9 bases. The CDR3 length is 16 residues. The V gene's germline CDR1 is LGHNA and CDR2 YNLKQL (reference sequence). Losses at the gene ends were 0 bases for V and 4 bases for J; bases not matched to a gene: 3. CDR3 bases read: TGTGCCAGCAGCCAAGATCCGGGACAGGGCACCGGGCAGCTCTAC. It translates to CASSQDPGQGTGQLY. Given in full, the CDR3 is CASSQDPGQGTGQLYF.

To note about this clone: Germline and genes here are mouse. Read sequence stops 1 residue before the CDR3 end, and the germline J gene provides the missing end. V gene TRBV31 combines with J gene TRBJ1-4; 9 bases fit TRBD1. Germline assignment: CDR1 GKSSPN and CDR2 SITVG. Unmatched junction bases numbered 4, after V lost 2 bases and J lost 3 bases. This CDR3 comprises 15 residues. The part of the CDR3 DNA that was read is TGTGCCTGGAGTTCGGGACAGGGACCCAACGAAAGATTATTT. Translated: CAWSSGQGPNERLF. The whole CDR3 sequence is CAWSSGQGPNERLFF.

Of note for this clone: The listed genes are named as in mouse. Read coverage stops 1 residue before the CDR3 terminus; the germline J gene supplies the remainder. The chain uses TRBV13-2 and TRBJ1-1, with D unclear. CDR3 length: 15 residues. Trimming took off 1 base at V and 0 bases at J, with 10 bases between the two ends. Germline V lookup: CDR1 NNHNN, CDR2 SYGAGS (reference sequence). Incomplete CDR3 DNA: TGTGCCAGCGGTGATTATGACAATGCAAACACAGAAGTCTTC. Translating it yields CASGDYDNANTEVF. The whole CDR3 protein is CASGDYDNANTEVFF.

As for this clone: Mouse gene names and germline throughout. The read falls 1 residue short of the CDR3 end, and the missing part is taken from the germline J gene. This chain joins TRBV19 and TRBJ1-1, with D perhaps matching TRBD1 (6 bases). Germline CDR1 and CDR2: FNHDT and SITEND (reference sequence). Trimming took 5 bases from V and 4 from J, leaving 9 bases between them. The CDR3 sequence is 12 residues long. The CDR3 DNA, read in part, is TGTGCCAGCAGAGGCAGGGGCACAGAAGTCTTC. The encoded protein is CASRGRGTEVF. The complete CDR3 protein is CASRGRGTEVFF.

Notes on this clone: The gene symbols are mouse symbols. The read ends 1 residue early relative to the CDR3; the germline J gene fills the gap. The chain joins TRBV13-3 to TRBJ1-1, with TRBD1 identical over 9 bases. The CDR3 is made up of 14 amino acids. Germline-derived CDR1 and CDR2 are NNHDY and SYVADS. V shed 4 bases, J shed 4 bases, and the junction held 5 bases outside the gene matches. The sequenced part of the CDR3 DNA is TGTGCCAGCAGTCCACAGGGGGCGGGCACAGAAGTCTTC. The encoded protein is CASSPQGAGTEVF. The complete CDR3 reads CASSPQGAGTEVFF.

With regard to this clone: Genes and germline come from the mouse. The missing CDR3 end, 1 residue past where the read stops, is filled in from the germline J gene. The chain couples TRBV13-3 to TRBJ1-6; TRBD1 might be the D (5 bases). TRBJ1-6 is an open reading frame, and its role is uncertain. Deletions cut 2 bases from V and 5 bases from J, with 11 bases between. This CDR3 comprises 15 residues. From germline, CDR1 is NNHDY and CDR2 SYVADS. The CDR3 is CASSEGGMDNSPLYF. The sequenced part of the CDR3 DNA is TGTGCCAGCAGTGAGGGGGGTATGGATAATTCGCCCCTCTAC.

Concerning this clone: The gene names here belong to mouse. The CDR3 end falls 1 residue outside the read, so it is completed with the germline J gene. V gene TRBV19 combines with J gene TRBJ1-3, with D maybe TRBD1 (6 bases). CDR3 size: 13 residues. Germline CDR1 and CDR2: FNHDT and SITEND (reference sequence). The V end was cut by 7 bases, the J end by 0 bases, with 8 bases between. CDR3 DNA (partial): TGTGCCAGCCGGGACAATTCTGGAAATACGCTCTAT. Translating it yields CASRDNSGNTLY. In full, the CDR3 reads CASRDNSGNTLYF. Based on the CDR3 plus reference TRBV19 and TRBJ1-3, the full variable domain is GGIITQTPKFLIGQEGQKLTLKCQQNFNHDTMYWYRQDSGKGLRLIYYSITENDLQKGDLSEGYDASREKKSSFSLTVTSAQKNEMAVFLCASRDNSGNTLYFGEGSRLIVV.